This entry lists 29 T cell receptor beta chains sequenced from one sample in a study of beta chain features in type 1 diabetes. cDNA synthesis used the whole RNA isolate, giving expressed TCRB sequences. The assay was immunoSEQ multiplex PCR, and TCRdb's table has in-frame clones only and misses some. The top ten clones hold roughly 2% of a sample with about 60,000 clones, roughly three fifths of them seen once. The sequencing input was Tregs from blood. The origin of the receptors is a woman aged 18-30 years in good health.

The genes are TRBV12-5 and TRBJ1-5; 7 nucleotides match TRBD1. CDR1 and CDR2 (germline): LGHNT, FRNRAP. The CDR3 runs to 14 residues. Unmatched junction bases numbered 7, after V lost 4 bases and J lost 7 bases. The CDR3 nucleotides read TGTGCTAGTGGTTACCTAGGGGGCGGACAGCCCCAGCATTTT. Its translation: CASGYLGGGQPQHF.

The chain is built from TRBV11-2 and TRBJ2-7; TRBD2 might be the D (6 bases). Germline assignment: CDR1 SGHAT and CDR2 FQNNGV. Trimming cost V 5 bases and J 3 bases, with 17 bases left between them. The length of the CDR3 is 15 residues. The CDR3 nucleotides are TGTGCCAGCAGCCCCGATCAGGTGGGACTCTACGAGCAGTACTTC. Translating it yields CASSPDQVGLYEQYF.

The rearrangement uses TRBV19 and TRBJ2-2; tentatively, D is TRBD2 (7 bases). The V end lost 7 bases, the J end lost 7 bases, and 10 bases lay between the germline ends. Germline assignment: CDR1 LNHDA and CDR2 SQIVND (reference sequence). The CDR3 spans 12 residues. The chain's CDR3 is CASNREGGELFF. The CDR3, as DNA: TGTGCCAGTAACAGGGAGGGCGGGGAGCTGTTTTTT.

This chain links TRBV2 with TRBJ1-2; the D gene is possibly TRBD1 (5 bases). The V end lost 6 bases, the J end lost 6 bases, and 11 bases lay between the germline ends. The germline V gene encodes CDR1 SNHLY and CDR2 FYNNEI. The CDR3 spans 12 residues. The CDR3 DNA sequence: TGTGCCAGCAGCCCACAGGACGATGGCTACACCTTC. This translates into CASSPQDDGYTF.

A few counts support this clone. V gene TRBV4-2 combines with J gene TRBJ2-2, with D possibly being TRBD1 (6 bases). V was shortened by 0 bases and J by 4 bases, with 9 bases between the two germline ends. This CDR3 spans 15 amino acids. The germline V gene encodes CDR1 LGHNA and CDR2 YNFKEQ. The CDR3 nucleotides are TGTGCCAGCAGCCAAGATGTAGGGGGCACCGGGGAGCTGTTTTTT. Translation gives CASSQDVGGTGELFF.

For the CDR3, the DNA is TGTGCCAGCAGCTTAGTGGGGAGCTCCTACGAGCAGTACTTC. Encoded protein: CASSLVGSSYEQYF. The chain is built from TRBV7-8 and TRBJ2-7, with a tentative D call TRBD2 (5 bases). The CDR3 runs 14 residues. Per germline, CDR1 SGHVS and CDR2 FQNEAQ. The V and J ends lost 1 base and 0 bases respectively, with 7 bases between them.

The chain is built from TRBV5-1 and TRBJ1-3; D is perhaps TRBD1 (5 bases). V was clipped by 4 bases and J by 5 bases, with 10 bases between them. CDR3 length equals 13 residues. Germline V gene lookup returns CDR1 SGHRS and CDR2 YFSETQ. The CDR3 protein is CASSRGERNTIYF. CDR3 DNA sequence: TGCGCCAGCAGCAGGGGCGAGAGAAACACCATATATTTT.

The chain carries TRBV29-1 and TRBJ2-7; D remains unclear. The CDR3 spans 11 residues. From germline, CDR1 is SQVTM and CDR2 ANQGSEA. Trimming left V 1 base short and J 3 bases short, with 4 bases between. The CDR3 region is CSVEASYEQYF. In DNA, the CDR3 is TGCAGCGTTGAAGCTAGCTACGAGCAGTACTTC.

V is TRBV30 and J is TRBJ1-4; D uncertain. Between the trimmed V and J ends, which lost 2 bases and 8 bases, there was a span of 24 bases. The CDR3 loop spans 17 amino acids. Germline V CDR1 and CDR2: GTSNPN, SVGIG (reference sequence). The CDR3 protein is CAWSSLNEGSGEEKLFF. For the CDR3, the DNA is TGTGCCTGGAGTTCTCTTAATGAGGGCTCCGGAGAAGAAAAACTGTTTTTT.

The rearrangement links TRBV6-5 to TRBJ2-3; D may be TRBD2 (5 bases). The V end lost 6 bases, the J end lost 6 bases, and 13 bases lay between the germline ends. CDR3 length equals 13 residues. Germline CDR1 and CDR2: MNHEY and SVGAGI. The CDR3 loop is CASRPTGGDTQYF. As DNA, the CDR3 is TGTGCCAGCAGACCGACTGGAGGCGATACGCAGTATTTT.

The sample holds a few counts of this clone. This chain links TRBV9 with TRBJ1-1; D is perhaps TRBD1 (5 bases). This CDR3 has 18 residues. Germline V gene sequence: CDR1 SGDLS, CDR2 YYNGEE. Trimming pared 0 bases from V and 0 bases from J, leaving 18 bases between. CDR3 in amino acids: CASSVAPPMGRVNTEAFF. The CDR3 coding sequence is TGTGCCAGCAGCGTAGCCCCCCCTATGGGCAGGGTGAACACTGAAGCTTTCTTT.

The V and J genes are TRBV6-5 and TRBJ2-5, with D perhaps TRBD2 (6 bases). V was trimmed by 1 base and J by 11 bases, leaving 11 bases between them. Germline-derived CDR1 and CDR2 are MNHEY and SVGAGI. This CDR3 spans 12 amino acids. The CDR3 DNA follows: TGTGCCAGCAGTTACTGGGGAGGAGAGCAGTACTTC. As protein: CASSYWGGEQYF.

This CDR3 reads CASSDVVRETQYF. CDR3 DNA sequence: TGTGCCAGCAGTGACGTCGTGAGAGAGACCCAGTACTTC. The chain employs TRBV6-1 and TRBJ2-5; D unclear. The CDR3 length is 13 residues. Germline V lookup: CDR1 MNHNS, CDR2 SASEGT. With 3 bases removed from V and 4 bases from J, the gap between germline ends came to 9 bases.

The chain has TRBV7-2 and TRBJ2-7; D unclear. CDR3 length: 11 amino acids. CDR1 SGHTA and CDR2 FQGNSA come from the germline V gene. Trimming took off 4 bases at V and 6 bases at J, with 7 bases between the two ends. The CDR3 spells CASSSGREQYF. For the CDR3, the DNA is TGTGCCAGCAGCTCAGGCCGCGAGCAGTACTTC.

The chain carries TRBV5-1 and TRBJ1-2; D may be TRBD1 (5 bases). The CDR3 contains 17 residues. The V gene's germline CDR1 is SGHRS and CDR2 YFSETQ. Trimming stripped 4 bases from V and 6 bases from J, with 25 bases between. CDR3 nucleotide sequence: TGCGCCAGCAGCCCGGCGTGGTATGGGGCAGCCTTAGATGGCTACACCTTC. This sequence encodes CASSPAWYGAALDGYTF.

V gene TRBV4-1 combines with J gene TRBJ1-1; possible D gene TRBD1, 5 bases. The V end lost 5 bases, the J end lost 1 base, and 11 bases lay between the germline ends. Per the germline V gene, CDR1 is MGHRA and CDR2 is YSYEKL. This CDR3 region has 14 residues. The CDR3: CASSGRQRNTEAFF. In nucleotides, the CDR3 is TGCGCCAGCAGCGGCCGACAGAGGAACACTGAAGCTTTCTTT.

The genes are TRBV7-9 and TRBJ1-1; D is ambiguous. V was clipped by 1 base and J by 2 bases, with 11 bases between them. The germline CDR1 and CDR2 sequences are SEHNR and FQNEAQ (reference sequence). This CDR3 region has 15 residues. DNA for the CDR3: TGTGCCAGCAGCTTAGAGCGCACTTTTAACACTGAAGCTTTCTTT. This translates into CASSLERTFNTEAFF.

This clone was seen only a few times. The chain joins TRBV5-1 to TRBJ1-1; D is unresolved. The CDR3 runs 15 residues. Germline V lookup: CDR1 SGHRS, CDR2 YFSETQ. Trimming stripped 0 bases from V and 4 bases from J, with 13 bases between. In DNA, the CDR3 is TGCGCCAGCAGCTTGGCCGGGGTGACGGGCACTGAAGCTTTCTTT. It specifies CASSLAGVTGTEAFF.

The chain recombines TRBV7-9 with TRBJ2-2, with TRBD1 matching 9 bases. In germline, CDR1 is SEHNR, CDR2 FQNEAQ (reference sequence). With V trimmed by 5 bases and J by 4 bases, 8 bases remained unmatched. The CDR3 consists of 16 residues. The CDR3 DNA follows: TGTGCCAGCAGCATGTACAGGGGGCTTGGCACCGGGGAGCTGTTTTTT. It encodes CASSMYRGLGTGELFF.

This clone was seen a handful of times. J is TRBJ1-1 and V is TRBV28, with D possibly being TRBD1 (6 bases). From germline, CDR1 is MDHEN and CDR2 SYDVKM. The CDR3 is 13 amino acids. Trimming removed 6 bases at V and 1 base at J, with 9 bases between. The CDR3 DNA is TGTGCCAGCAGCTTACAGGGGAACACTGAAGCTTTCTTT. Translation gives CASSLQGNTEAFF.

V usage is TRBV11-1 and J usage is TRBJ2-5, with TRBD2 identical over 10 bases. Germline trimming cut 5 bases from V and 3 bases from J; bases unmatched to any gene: 3. This CDR3 is 14 amino acids long. CDR1 is SGHAT, CDR2 FQDESV, per germline (reference sequence). CDR3 protein: CASSPGLAEETQYF. The CDR3 nucleotides are TGTGCCAGCAGCCCCGGACTAGCGGAAGAGACCCAGTACTTC. The full variable domain, completed using reference TRBV11-1 and TRBJ2-5, is EAEVAQSPRYKITEKSQAVAFWCDPISGHATLYWYRQILGQGPELLVQFQDESVVDDSQLPKDRFSAERLKGVDSTLKIQPAELGDSAMYLCASSPGLAEETQYFGPGTRLLVL.

The V gene is TRBV7-8, the J gene TRBJ2-7, with D possibly matching TRBD1 (6 bases). The CDR3 spans 15 residues. The germline V and J ends were trimmed by 5 bases and 0 bases, with 14 bases remaining between them. CDR1 SGHVS and CDR2 FQNEAQ come from the germline V gene. The CDR3 sequence is CASSTLWTVSYEQYF. In nucleotides, the CDR3 is TGTGCCAGCAGCACCCTTTGGACAGTCTCCTACGAGCAGTACTTC.

This clone turned up a few times. The CDR3 DNA reads TGTGCCAGCAGTGTTGGACTAGCGGGTTACTACGAGCAGTACTTC. Amino acids: CASSVGLAGYYEQYF. The V gene is TRBV6-5, the J gene TRBJ2-7; 11 bases map to TRBD2. Looked up from germline, CDR1 is MNHEY and CDR2 is SVGAGI. Losses at the gene ends were 5 bases for V and 3 bases for J; bases not matched to a gene: 6. This CDR3 spans 15 amino acids.

This clone has more than one count but fewer than ten. One junction end does not reproduce the germline sequence, and a read error may be involved. The rearrangement links TRBV4-1 to TRBJ2-7, with D possibly being TRBD2 (7 bases). Germline loops: CDR1 MGHRA, CDR2 YSYEKL. The CDR3 runs to 14 residues. The chain's CDR3 is CASASTGGIYEQYF. The CDR3, as DNA: TGTGCCAGCGCGTCCACGGGGGGCATCTACGAGCAGTACTTC.

To note about this clone: An end of the junction does not agree with germline; a read error may underlie this. This sequence joins TRBV4-2 and TRBJ2-7; possibly TRBD2 for D (6 bases). Germline loops: CDR1 LGHNA, CDR2 YNFKEQ. The CDR3 is made up of 13 amino acids. CDR3 loop: CASSQAGTPFIQF. The CDR3 DNA reads TGTGCCAGCAGCCAGGCCGGGACTCCGTTCATTCAATTC.

The rearrangement joins TRBV19 to TRBJ2-5, with 7 bases identical to TRBD1. Germline V CDR1 and CDR2: LNHDA, SQIVND (reference sequence). This CDR3 has 13 residues. V trimming: 4 bases; J trimming: 4 bases; junction bases outside the gene matches: 3. CDR3 DNA sequence: TGTGCCAGTAGTAGACCAGGGGGAGAGACCCAGTACTTC. As protein: CASSRPGGETQYF.

The V call is TRBV6-5, the J call TRBJ1-5; TRBD1 aligns across 9 bases. CDR1 MNHEY and CDR2 SVGAGI come from the germline V gene. V was clipped by 5 bases and J by 3 bases; unmatched bases: 5. The CDR3 runs 15 residues. The CDR3 reads CASSPGQGFNQPQHF. CDR3 coding DNA: TGTGCCAGCAGTCCGGGACAGGGATTCAATCAGCCCCAGCATTTT.

The chain links TRBV7-9 to TRBJ2-7; 7 bases agree with TRBD1. Trimming cost V 1 base and J 2 bases; bases outside gene matches: 5. CDR1 SEHNR and CDR2 FQNEAQ come from the germline V gene (reference sequence). The CDR3 length is 15 residues. CDR3 protein: CASSLDTGDPYEQYF. CDR3 DNA sequence: TGTGCCAGCAGCTTAGATACAGGGGACCCCTACGAGCAGTACTTC.

Only a few counts were recorded for this clone. This chain joins TRBV7-8 and TRBJ2-1, with 8 bases lining up with TRBD2. The CDR3 has 15 amino acids. V lost 2 bases and J lost 4; bases outside the gene matches: 4. Germline-derived CDR1 and CDR2 are SGHVS and FQNEAQ. The DNA of the CDR3 is TGTGCCAGCAGCTTAAGACTAGCGCCTTACAATGAGCAGTTCTTC. Translated: CASSLRLAPYNEQFF.